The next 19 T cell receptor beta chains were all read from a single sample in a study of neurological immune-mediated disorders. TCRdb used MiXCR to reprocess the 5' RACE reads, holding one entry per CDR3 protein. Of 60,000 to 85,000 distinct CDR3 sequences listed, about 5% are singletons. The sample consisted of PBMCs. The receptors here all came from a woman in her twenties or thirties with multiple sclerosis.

Written as DNA, the CDR3 is TGCAGTGATAGGACTAAGGTGGGGGAGACCCAGTACTTC. It encodes CSDRTKVGETQYF. V usage is TRBV20-1 and J usage is TRBJ2-5; a possible D gene is TRBD2 (6 bases). Germline CDR1 DFQATT, CDR2 SNEGSKA (reference sequence). With 7 bases removed from V and 5 bases from J, the gap between germline ends came to 17 bases. The CDR3 runs to 13 residues.

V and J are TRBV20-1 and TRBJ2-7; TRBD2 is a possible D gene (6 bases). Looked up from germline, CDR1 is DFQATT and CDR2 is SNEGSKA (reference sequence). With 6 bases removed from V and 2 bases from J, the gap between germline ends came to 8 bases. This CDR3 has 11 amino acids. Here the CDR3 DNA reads TGCAGTGCCGGGGGTGCCTACGAGCAGTACGTC. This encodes CSAGGAYEQYV.

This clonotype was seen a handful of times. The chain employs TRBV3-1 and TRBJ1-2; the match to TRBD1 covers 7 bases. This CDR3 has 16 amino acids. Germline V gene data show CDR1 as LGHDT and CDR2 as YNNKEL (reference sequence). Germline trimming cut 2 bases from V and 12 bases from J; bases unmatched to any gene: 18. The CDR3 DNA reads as TGTGCCAGCAGCCAACGGAACAGGGGACATCCTATAAACAACACCTTC. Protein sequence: CASSQRNRGHPINNTF.

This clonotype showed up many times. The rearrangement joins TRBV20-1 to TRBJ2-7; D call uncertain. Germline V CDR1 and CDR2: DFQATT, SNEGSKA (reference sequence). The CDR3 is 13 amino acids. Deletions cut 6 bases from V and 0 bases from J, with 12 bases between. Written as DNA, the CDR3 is TGCAGTGCCCACGACACTTACTCCTACGAGCAGTACTTC. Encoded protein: CSAHDTYSYEQYF.

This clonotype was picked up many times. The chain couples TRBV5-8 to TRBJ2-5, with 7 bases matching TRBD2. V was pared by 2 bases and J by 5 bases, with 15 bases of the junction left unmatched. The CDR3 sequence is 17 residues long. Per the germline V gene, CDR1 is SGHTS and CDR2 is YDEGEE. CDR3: CASSFNLGLNTMETQYF. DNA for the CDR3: TGTGCCAGCAGCTTTAACTTGGGACTAAACACAATGGAGACCCAGTACTTC.

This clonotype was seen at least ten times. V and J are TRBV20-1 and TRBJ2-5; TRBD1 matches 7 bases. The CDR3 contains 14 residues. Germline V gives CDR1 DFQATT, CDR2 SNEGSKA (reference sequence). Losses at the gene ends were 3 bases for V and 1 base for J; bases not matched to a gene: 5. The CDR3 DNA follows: TGCAGTGCTAGTCGGGGACAGTTCCAAGAGACCCAGTACTTC. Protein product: CSASRGQFQETQYF.

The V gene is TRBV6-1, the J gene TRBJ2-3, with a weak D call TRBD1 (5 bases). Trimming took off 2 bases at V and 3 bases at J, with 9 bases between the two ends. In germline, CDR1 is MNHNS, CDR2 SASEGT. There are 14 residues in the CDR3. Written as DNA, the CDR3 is TGTGCCAGCAGTGAACAGGGATGGACAGATACGCAGTATTTT. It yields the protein CASSEQGWTDTQYF.

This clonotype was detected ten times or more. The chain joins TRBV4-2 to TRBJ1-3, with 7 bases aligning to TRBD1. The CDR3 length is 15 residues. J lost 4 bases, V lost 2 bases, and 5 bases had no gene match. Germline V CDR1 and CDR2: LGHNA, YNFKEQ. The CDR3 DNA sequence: TGTGCCAGCAGCCAACCGGGACAGCTAGGAAACACCATATATTTT. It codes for CASSQPGQLGNTIYF.

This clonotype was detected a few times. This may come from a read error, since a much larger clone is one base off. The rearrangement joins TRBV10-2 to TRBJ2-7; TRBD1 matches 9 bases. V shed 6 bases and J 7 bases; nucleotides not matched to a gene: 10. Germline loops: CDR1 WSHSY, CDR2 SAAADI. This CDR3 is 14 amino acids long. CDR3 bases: TGCGCCAGCAGAAGGACAGGGGTCGAGAAAGAGCAGTACGTC. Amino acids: CASRRTGVEKEQYV.

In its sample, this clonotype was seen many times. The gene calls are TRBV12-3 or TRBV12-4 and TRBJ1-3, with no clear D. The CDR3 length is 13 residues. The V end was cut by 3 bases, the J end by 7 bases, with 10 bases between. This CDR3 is CASSFLPVNTIYF. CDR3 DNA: TGTGCCAGCAGTTTTTTGCCGGTCAACACCATATATTTT.

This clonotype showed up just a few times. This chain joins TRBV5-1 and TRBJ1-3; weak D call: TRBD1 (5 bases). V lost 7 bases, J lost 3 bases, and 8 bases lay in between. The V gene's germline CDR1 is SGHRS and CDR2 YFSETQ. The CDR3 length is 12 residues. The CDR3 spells CASGGGGNTIYF. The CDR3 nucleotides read TGCGCCAGCGGCGGGGGTGGAAACACCATATATTTT.

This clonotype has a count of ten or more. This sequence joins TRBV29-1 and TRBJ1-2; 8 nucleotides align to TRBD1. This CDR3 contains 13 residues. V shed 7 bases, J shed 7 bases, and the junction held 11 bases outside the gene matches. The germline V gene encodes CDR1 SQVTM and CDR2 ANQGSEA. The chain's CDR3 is CSADRGQGAGYTF. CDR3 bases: TGCAGCGCTGACCGGGGGCAGGGGGCTGGCTACACCTTC. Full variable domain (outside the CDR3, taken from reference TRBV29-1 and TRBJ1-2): SAVISQKPSRDICQRGTSLTIQCQVDSQVTMMFWYRQQPGQSLTLIATANQGSEATYESGFVIDKFPISRPNLTFSTLTVSNMSPEDSSIYLCSADRGQGAGYTFGSGTRLTVV.

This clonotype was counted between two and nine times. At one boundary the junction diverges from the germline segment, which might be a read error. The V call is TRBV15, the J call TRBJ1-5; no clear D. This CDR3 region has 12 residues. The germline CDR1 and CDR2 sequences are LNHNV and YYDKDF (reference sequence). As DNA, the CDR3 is TGTGACACCAGCATCCACACCGGGTCTAAGCATTTT. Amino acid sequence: CDTSIHTGSKHF.

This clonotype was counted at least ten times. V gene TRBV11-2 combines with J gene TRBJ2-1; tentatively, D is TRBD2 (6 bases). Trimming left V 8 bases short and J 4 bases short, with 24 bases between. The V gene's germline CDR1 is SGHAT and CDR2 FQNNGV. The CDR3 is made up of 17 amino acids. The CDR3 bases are TGTGCCAGCCGCCCCGGGGGATGGTCAGGTACTTACAATGAGCAGTTCTTC. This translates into CASRPGGWSGTYNEQFF.

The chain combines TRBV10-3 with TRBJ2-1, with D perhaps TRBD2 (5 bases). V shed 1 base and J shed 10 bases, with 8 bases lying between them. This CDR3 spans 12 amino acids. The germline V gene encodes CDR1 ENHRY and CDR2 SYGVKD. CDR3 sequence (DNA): TGTGCCATCAGTGAGTTCGAGCGGGAGCAGTTCTTC. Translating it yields CAISEFEREQFF.

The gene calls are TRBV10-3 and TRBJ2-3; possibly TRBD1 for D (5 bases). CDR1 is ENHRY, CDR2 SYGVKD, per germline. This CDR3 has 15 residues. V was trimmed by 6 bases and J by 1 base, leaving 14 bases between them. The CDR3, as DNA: TGTGCCATCAGGGGCGACAGCCCGGGCACAGATACGCAGTATTTT. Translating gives CAIRGDSPGTDTQYF.

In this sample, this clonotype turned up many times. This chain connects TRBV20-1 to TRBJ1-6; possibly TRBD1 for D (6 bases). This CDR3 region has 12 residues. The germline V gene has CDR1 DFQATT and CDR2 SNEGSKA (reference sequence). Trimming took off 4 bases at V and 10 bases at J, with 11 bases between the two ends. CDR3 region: CSAIQGSSPLHF. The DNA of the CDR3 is TGCAGTGCTATACAGGGAAGCTCACCCCTCCACTTT.

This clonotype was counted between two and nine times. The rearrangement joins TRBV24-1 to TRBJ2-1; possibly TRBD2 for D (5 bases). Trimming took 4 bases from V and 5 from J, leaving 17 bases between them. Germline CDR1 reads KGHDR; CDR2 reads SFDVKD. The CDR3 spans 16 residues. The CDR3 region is CATSDPGNAPHNEQFF. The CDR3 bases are TGTGCCACCAGTGACCCGGGGAATGCGCCCCACAATGAGCAGTTCTTC.

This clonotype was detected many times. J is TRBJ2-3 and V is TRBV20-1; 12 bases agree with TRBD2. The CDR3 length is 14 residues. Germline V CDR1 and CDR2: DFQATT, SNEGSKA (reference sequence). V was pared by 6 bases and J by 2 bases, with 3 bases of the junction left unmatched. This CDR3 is CSARTSGDTDTQYF. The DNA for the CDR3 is TGCAGTGCGAGGACTAGCGGGGACACAGATACGCAGTATTTT.